Listed here is a single T cell receptor beta chain. The data derive from a study of blood T cell repertoires in COVID-19. Study in general: Donors in the United States, Italy and Spain gave samples during acute or convalescent COVID-19. The cDNA or gDNA used as material had been derived from T cells, B-cell-depleted T cells, or PBMCs.

Sequenced by immunoSEQ multiplex PCR; TCRdb stores in-frame clones only, minus some. Among about 180,000 clones, about 75% were seen once, and the ten largest hold approximately 26%. Trimming left V 0 bases short and J 2 bases short, with 15 bases between. This CDR3 contains 16 residues. Germline lookup yields CDR1 SGHTS and CDR2 YDEGEE. Input material: peripheral blood. This sequence originates from a woman in her 70s with acute or convalescent COVID-19. The V and J genes are TRBV5-8 and TRBJ2-7; perhaps TRBD2 as D (5 bases). The CDR3 here is CASSLASLVSPYEQYF. CDR3 DNA: TGTGCCAGCAGCTTGGCTAGCTTGGTATCCCCCTACGAGCAGTACTTC.